The 9 T cell receptor beta chains below all came from one sample that was sequenced in a study of OX40 agonist ivuxolimab in advanced cancers. Method: immunoSEQ multiplex PCR; TCRdb's copy keeps in-frame clones and lacks some. The top ten hold about 9.3% of the sample, which has approximately 54,000 clones, 80% to 95% seen once. The sample in question was CD4+ or CD8+ T cells sorted from blood, obtained in a trial of the OX40 agonist ivuxolimab. These receptors all come from an adult with an advanced solid tumor such as melanoma, head and neck, liver or kidney cancer.

This rearrangement joins TRBV6-5 to TRBJ2-3; D unresolved. V gave up 0 bases and J gave up 0 bases, with 10 bases separating them. The CDR3 contains 16 residues. Germline CDR1 reads MNHEY; CDR2 reads SVGAGI. The CDR3 loop reads CASSYSIAASTDTQYF. The CDR3 DNA is TGTGCCAGCAGTTACTCGATCGCGGCTAGCACAGATACGCAGTATTTT.

The chain carries TRBV6-5 and TRBJ1-5; D is undetermined. The CDR3 sequence is 14 residues long. V was cut by 4 bases and J by 3 bases, with 10 bases left in between. Germline lookup yields CDR1 MNHEY and CDR2 SVGAGI. The CDR3 is CASSSSGFNQPQHF. CDR3 nucleotides: TGTGCCAGCAGTTCTTCAGGATTCAATCAGCCCCAGCATTTT.

V is TRBV6-6 and J is TRBJ2-7; D tentatively fits TRBD1 or TRBD2 (5 bases each). Trimming left V 7 bases short and J 4 bases short, with 17 bases between. Germline lookup yields CDR1 MNHNY and CDR2 SVGAGI (reference sequence). The CDR3 consists of 14 residues. The CDR3 sequence is CASISGPAGYEQYF. The CDR3 DNA follows: TGTGCCAGCATCTCGGGGCCTGCTGGTTACGAGCAGTACTTC.

This chain links TRBV11-1 with TRBJ2-3, with a tentative D call TRBD1 (5 bases). The CDR3 is 14 amino acids. V dropped 6 bases and J dropped 4 bases, with 14 bases sitting between them. Germline-derived CDR1 and CDR2 are SGHAT and FQDESV (reference sequence). The CDR3 sequence is CASRDSFGADTQYF. CDR3 DNA sequence: TGTGCCAGCAGAGACAGTTTCGGCGCAGATACGCAGTATTTT.

This rearrangement joins TRBV15 to TRBJ1-1; D not resolved. Trimming shortened V by 3 bases and J by 4 bases, and 12 bases separated the two germline ends. The CDR3 totals 14 residues. From germline, CDR1 is LNHNV and CDR2 YYDKDF (reference sequence). The CDR3 region has the DNA TGTGCCACCAGCAGGGGATTGGGTAGCACTGAAGCTTTCTTT. Protein: CATSRGLGSTEAFF.

The V gene is TRBV28, the J gene TRBJ1-2; 7 bases line up with TRBD1. J gave up 5 bases and V 3 bases, and 3 bases lay outside the gene matches. This CDR3 comprises 13 residues. Looked up from germline, CDR1 is MDHEN and CDR2 is SYDVKM. CDR3 protein: CASSFVQGYGYTF. The DNA of the CDR3 is TGTGCCAGCAGTTTCGTACAGGGGTATGGCTACACCTTC.

The chain combines TRBV11-1 with TRBJ2-7; unclear D gene. From germline, CDR1 is SGHAT and CDR2 FQDESV (reference sequence). The CDR3 spans 13 residues. V was cut by 6 bases and J by 2 bases, with 11 bases left in between. The CDR3 here is CASSFERAYEQYF. The DNA for the CDR3 is TGTGCCAGCAGTTTCGAAAGAGCCTACGAGCAGTACTTC.

The chain uses TRBV15 and TRBJ1-1; D is undetermined. The CDR3 is 14 residues long. The germline gives CDR1 LNHNV, CDR2 YYDKDF (reference sequence). With 1 base removed from V and 2 bases from J, the gap between germline ends came to 8 bases. The CDR3 sequence: CATSRAATNTEAFF. As DNA, the CDR3 is TGTGCCACCAGCAGAGCTGCAACCAACACTGAAGCTTTCTTT.

This chain connects TRBV13 to TRBJ2-1; 9 nucleotides align to TRBD2. V dropped 1 base and J dropped 4; count of bases not matched to a gene: 5. Per germline, CDR1 PRHDT and CDR2 FYEKMQ (reference sequence). This CDR3 spans 16 amino acids. The CDR3 region is CASSLEAGGLYNEQFF. In DNA form, the CDR3 reads TGTGCCAGCAGCTTAGAAGCGGGGGGACTTTACAATGAGCAGTTCTTC.